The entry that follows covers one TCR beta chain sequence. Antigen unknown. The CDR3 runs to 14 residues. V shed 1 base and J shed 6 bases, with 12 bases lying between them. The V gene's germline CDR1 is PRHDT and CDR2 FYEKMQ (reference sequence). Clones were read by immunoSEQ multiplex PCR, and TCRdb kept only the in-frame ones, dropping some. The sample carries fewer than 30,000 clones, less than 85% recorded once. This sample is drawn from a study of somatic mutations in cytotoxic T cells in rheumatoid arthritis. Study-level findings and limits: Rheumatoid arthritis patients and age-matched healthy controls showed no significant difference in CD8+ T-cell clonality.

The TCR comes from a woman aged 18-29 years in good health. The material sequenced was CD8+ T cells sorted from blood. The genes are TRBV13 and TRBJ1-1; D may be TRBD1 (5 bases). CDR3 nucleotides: TGTGCCAGCAGCTTAGATGGGGCGGTAGCTGAAGCTTTCTTT. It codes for CASSLDGAVAEAFF.